This TCR beta chain was observed in a study of beta chain features in type 1 diabetes. General study findings and limits: Whether TCRB rearrangement is influenced by HLA type was left unresolved in this analysis. Cells that show high TCR expression could be over-represented by cDNA sequencing. Patients' naive, central memory and regulatory TCRB repertoires appeared more alike than those of healthy donors.

This clone was picked up a small number of times. Its antigen is not known. Since all of the isolated RNA was reverse transcribed, expressed TCRB transcripts were what got sequenced. Generated by immunoSEQ multiplex PCR, the TCRdb table keeps only in-frame clones and is missing some. The sample shows almost 250,000 clones, roughly 14% of them seen only once. Cells sorted by CD45RO/CCR7/CD25/CD127/CD95/CD27 comprised CD4+ naive, central memory, regulatory and stem cell-like memory cells. Unmatched junction bases numbered 4, after V lost 5 bases and J lost 4 bases. Germline V gene sequence: CDR1 MNHEY, CDR2 SVGAGI. The CDR3 loop spans 15 amino acids.

The V and J genes are TRBV6-5 and TRBJ2-3; 12 bases map to TRBD2. This clonotype was obtained from a woman in her forties in good health. The specimen was naive CD4+ T cells from blood. CDR3 coding DNA: TGTGCCAGCAGTATACTAGCGGGGGGTCCAGATACGCAGTATTTT. This encodes CASSILAGGPDTQYF.